These 6 T cell receptor beta chains were all obtained from the same sample, sequenced in a study of T cells in Graves' hyperthyroidism and ophthalmopathy. Amplification yielded TCR beta CDR3 regions, with RNA transcripts as the source. In the first-round RT-PCR of the TCR CDR3, the HTBI primer set was used. A single record per CDR3 protein comes from TCRdb applying MiXCR to the multiplex PCR reads. The sample consists of fewer than 350,000 distinct CDR3 sequences, around 19% of them appearing once. The sample taken for sequencing was blood. These receptor sequences come from a man aged 45 to 65 with Graves' ophthalmopathy.

This clonotype was recorded many times. The genes are TRBV10-3 and TRBJ2-5, with TRBD2 matching 8 bases. The germline V gene encodes CDR1 ENHRY and CDR2 SYGVKD. CDR3 length: 15 amino acids. The ends lost 2 bases at V and 5 bases at J; junction bases unmatched: 7. DNA of the CDR3: TGTGCCATCAGTGAGGTAGTAGCGGGAATGGAGACCCAGTACTTC. Translation gives CAISEVVAGMETQYF.

This clonotype has ten or more counts. The chain employs TRBV5-1 and TRBJ2-3; TRBD2 aligns across 10 bases. Trimming at V came to 0 bases and at J to 3 bases, leaving 7 bases not matched to a gene. Germline lookup yields CDR1 SGHRS and CDR2 YFSETQ. CDR3 length equals 17 residues. Here the CDR3 reads CASSLASGRGYTDTQYF. In DNA, the CDR3 is TGCGCCAGCAGCTTGGCCAGCGGGAGGGGTTATACAGATACGCAGTATTTT. Looking up the rest from reference TRBV5-1 and TRBJ2-3 gives the full variable domain: KAGVTQTPRYLIKTRGQQVTLSCSPISGHRSVSWYQQTPGQGLQFLFEYFSETQRNKGNFPGRFSGRQFSNSRSEMNVSTLELGDSALYLCASSLASGRGYTDTQYFGPGTRLTVL.

There are many counts of this clonotype. The chain employs TRBV7-8 and TRBJ2-5; 7 nucleotides align to TRBD1. The CDR3 loop spans 15 amino acids. Germline-derived CDR1 and CDR2 are SGHVS and FQNEAQ. The V and J ends lost 4 bases and 1 base, in that order; junction bases with no gene match: 6. The CDR3 bases are TGTGCCAGCAGCTCCGGGACAGCGCTCCAAGAGACCCAGTACTTC. Its protein is CASSSGTALQETQYF. The whole variable domain, remainder taken from reference TRBV7-8 and TRBJ2-5, is GAGVSQSPRYKVAKRGQDVALRCDPISGHVSLFWYQQALGQGPEFLTYFQNEAQLDKSGLPSDRFFAERPEGSVSTLKIQRTQQEDSAVYLCASSSGTALQETQYFGPGTRLLVL.

The chain links TRBV4-2 to TRBJ1-5; D might be TRBD1 (6 bases). The V gene lost 0 bases and the J gene lost 6 bases, with 12 bases spanning the gap. This CDR3 comprises 15 residues. CDR1 and CDR2 (germline): LGHNA, YNFKEQ. Here the CDR3 reads CASSQERAGAQPQHF. CDR3 DNA: TGTGCCAGCAGCCAAGAGAGGGCGGGGGCTCAGCCCCAGCATTTT.

The chain has TRBV9 and TRBJ1-3; D is unresolved. V was shortened by 2 bases and J by 2 bases, with 11 bases between the two germline ends. Germline V CDR1 and CDR2: SGDLS, YYNGEE. There are 15 residues in the CDR3. The DNA for the CDR3 is TGTGCCAGCAGCGTCAAAGGTCCGGCTGGAAACACCATATATTTT. This translates into CASSVKGPAGNTIYF.

This clonotype was recorded at least ten times. The chain joins TRBV28 to TRBJ2-5, with 7 bases fitting TRBD2. The length of the CDR3 is 15 residues. Germline V gene sequence: CDR1 MDHEN, CDR2 SYDVKM. V trimming: 6 bases; J trimming: 10 bases; junction bases outside the gene matches: 17. The CDR3 sequence: CASRDPSGTRGRQYF. The CDR3 DNA is TGTGCCAGCAGAGACCCGAGCGGGACCCGAGGGCGCCAGTACTTC.